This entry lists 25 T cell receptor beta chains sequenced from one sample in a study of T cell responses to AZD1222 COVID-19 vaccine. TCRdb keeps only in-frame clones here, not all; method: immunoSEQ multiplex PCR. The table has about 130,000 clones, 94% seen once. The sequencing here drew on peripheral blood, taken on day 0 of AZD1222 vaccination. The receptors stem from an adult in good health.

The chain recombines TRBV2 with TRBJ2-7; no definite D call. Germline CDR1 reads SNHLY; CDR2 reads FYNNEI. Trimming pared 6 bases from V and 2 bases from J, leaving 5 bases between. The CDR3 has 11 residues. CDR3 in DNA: TGTGCCAGCAGACCAGCCTACGAGCAGTACTTC. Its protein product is CASRPAYEQYF.

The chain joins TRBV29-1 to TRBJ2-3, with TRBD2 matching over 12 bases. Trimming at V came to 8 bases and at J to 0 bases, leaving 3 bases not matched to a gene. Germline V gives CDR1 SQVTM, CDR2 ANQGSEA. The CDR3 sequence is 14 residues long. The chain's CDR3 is CSLGTSGSTDTQYF. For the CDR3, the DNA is TGCAGCCTAGGGACTAGCGGGAGCACAGATACGCAGTATTTT.

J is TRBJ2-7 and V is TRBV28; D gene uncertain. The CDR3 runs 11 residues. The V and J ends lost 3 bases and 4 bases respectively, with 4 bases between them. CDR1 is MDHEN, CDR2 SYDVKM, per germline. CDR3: CASSFYYEQYF. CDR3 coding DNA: TGTGCCAGCAGTTTCTATTACGAGCAGTACTTC.

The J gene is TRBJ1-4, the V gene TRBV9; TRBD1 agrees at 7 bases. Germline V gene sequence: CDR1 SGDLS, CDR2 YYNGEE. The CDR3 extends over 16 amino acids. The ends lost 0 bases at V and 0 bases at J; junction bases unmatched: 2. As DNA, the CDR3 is TGTGCCAGCAGCGTAGATCAGGGGGCAACTAATGAAAAACTGTTTTTT. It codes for CASSVDQGATNEKLFF.

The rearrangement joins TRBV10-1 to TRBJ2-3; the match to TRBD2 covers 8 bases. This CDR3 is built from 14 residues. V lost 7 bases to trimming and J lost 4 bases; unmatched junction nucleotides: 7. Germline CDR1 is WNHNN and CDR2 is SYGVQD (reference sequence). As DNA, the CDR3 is TGCGCCAGCAACCCGGGACTAGGTTCAGATACGCAGTATTTT. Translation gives CASNPGLGSDTQYF.

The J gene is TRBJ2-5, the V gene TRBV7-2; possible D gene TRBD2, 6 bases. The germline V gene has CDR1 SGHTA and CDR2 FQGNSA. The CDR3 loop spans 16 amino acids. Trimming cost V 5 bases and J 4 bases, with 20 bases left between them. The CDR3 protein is CASSKLRGVQRETQYF. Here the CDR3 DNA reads TGTGCCAGCAGCAAACTGCGGGGTGTGCAACGAGAGACCCAGTACTTC.

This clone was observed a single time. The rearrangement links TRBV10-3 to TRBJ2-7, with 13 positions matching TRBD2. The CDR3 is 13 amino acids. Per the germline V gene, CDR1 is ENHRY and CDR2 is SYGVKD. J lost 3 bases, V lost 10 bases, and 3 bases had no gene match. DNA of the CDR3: TGTGCCACGGGGACTAGCGGGATCTACGAGCAGTACTTC. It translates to CATGTSGIYEQYF.

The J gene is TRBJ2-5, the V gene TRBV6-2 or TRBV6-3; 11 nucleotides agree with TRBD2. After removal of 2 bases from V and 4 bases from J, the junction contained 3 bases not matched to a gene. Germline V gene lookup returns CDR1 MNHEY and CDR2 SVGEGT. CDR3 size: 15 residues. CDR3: CASSYGLAGGETQYF. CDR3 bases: TGTGCCAGCAGTTACGGGCTAGCGGGAGGAGAGACCCAGTACTTC.

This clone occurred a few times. The CDR3 sequence: CASSSQGTTEAFF. The CDR3 region has the DNA TGTGCCAGCAGTTCCCAGGGGACCACTGAAGCTTTCTTT. The rearrangement links TRBV6-5 to TRBJ1-1; D may be TRBD1 (6 bases). The V end lost 4 bases, the J end lost 4 bases, and 10 bases lay between the germline ends. The CDR3 has 13 residues. The germline V gene encodes CDR1 MNHEY and CDR2 SVGAGI.

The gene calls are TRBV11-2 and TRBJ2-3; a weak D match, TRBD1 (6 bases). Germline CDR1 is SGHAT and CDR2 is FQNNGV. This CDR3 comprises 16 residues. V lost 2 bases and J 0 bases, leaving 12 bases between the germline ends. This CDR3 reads CASSLRGQGSTDTQYF. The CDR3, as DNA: TGTGCCAGCAGCTTACGTGGGCAGGGGAGCACAGATACGCAGTATTTT.

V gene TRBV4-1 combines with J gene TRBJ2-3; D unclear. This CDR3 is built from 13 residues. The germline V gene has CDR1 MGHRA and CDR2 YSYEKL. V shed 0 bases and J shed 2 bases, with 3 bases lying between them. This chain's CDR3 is CASSQEFTDTQYF. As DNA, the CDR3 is TGCGCCAGCAGCCAAGAGTTCACAGATACGCAGTATTTT.

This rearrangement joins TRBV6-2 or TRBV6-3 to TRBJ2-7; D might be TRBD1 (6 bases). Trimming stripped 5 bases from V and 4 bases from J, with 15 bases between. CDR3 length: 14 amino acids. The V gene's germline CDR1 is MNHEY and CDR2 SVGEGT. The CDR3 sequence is CASSPRGGWYEQYF. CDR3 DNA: TGTGCCAGCAGTCCCCGAGGGGGTTGGTACGAGCAGTACTTC.

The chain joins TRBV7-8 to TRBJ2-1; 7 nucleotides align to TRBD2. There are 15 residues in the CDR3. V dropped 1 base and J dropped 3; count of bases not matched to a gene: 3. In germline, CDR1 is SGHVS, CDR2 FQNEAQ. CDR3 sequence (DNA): TGTGCCAGCAGCTTAGGCGGGAGTTTCTACAATGAGCAGTTCTTC. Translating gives CASSLGGSFYNEQFF.

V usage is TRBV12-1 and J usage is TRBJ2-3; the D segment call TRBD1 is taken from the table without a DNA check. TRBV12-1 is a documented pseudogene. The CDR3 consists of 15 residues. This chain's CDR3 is CASSHYDSPTGTQYF. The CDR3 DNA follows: TGTGCCAGCAGCCATTACGACAGCCCAACCGGTACGCAGTATTTT.

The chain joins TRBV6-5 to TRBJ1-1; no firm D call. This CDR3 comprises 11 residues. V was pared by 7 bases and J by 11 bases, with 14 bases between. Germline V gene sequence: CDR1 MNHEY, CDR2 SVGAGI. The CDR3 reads CASMGSGGAFF. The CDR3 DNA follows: TGTGCCAGCATGGGGTCCGGAGGGGCTTTCTTT.

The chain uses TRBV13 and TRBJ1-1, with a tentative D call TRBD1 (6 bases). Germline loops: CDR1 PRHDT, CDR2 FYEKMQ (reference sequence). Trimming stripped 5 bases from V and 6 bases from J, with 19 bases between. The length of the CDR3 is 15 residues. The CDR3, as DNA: TGTGCCAGCAGCCGTACTTGGGGACACCAACCTGAAGCTTTCTTT. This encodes CASSRTWGHQPEAFF.

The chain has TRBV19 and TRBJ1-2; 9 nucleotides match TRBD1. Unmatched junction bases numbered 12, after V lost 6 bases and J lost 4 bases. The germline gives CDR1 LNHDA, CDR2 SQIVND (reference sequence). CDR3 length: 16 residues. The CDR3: CASSLRGQGFTYGYTF. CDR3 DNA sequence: TGTGCCAGTAGCCTCCGAGGACAGGGGTTTACCTATGGCTACACCTTC. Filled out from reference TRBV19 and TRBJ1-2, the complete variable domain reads DGGITQSPKYLFRKEGQNVTLSCEQNLNHDAMYWYRQDPGQGLRLIYYSQIVNDFQKGDIAEGYSVSREKKESFPLTVTSAQKNPTAFYLCASSLRGQGFTYGYTFGSGTRLTVV.

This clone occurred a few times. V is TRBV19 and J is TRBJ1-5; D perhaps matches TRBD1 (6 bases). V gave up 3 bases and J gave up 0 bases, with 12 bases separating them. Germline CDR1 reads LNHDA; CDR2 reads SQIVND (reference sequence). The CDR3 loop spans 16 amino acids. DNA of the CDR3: TGTGCCAGTAGTATGCCCGACAGGTCTAGCAATCAGCCCCAGCATTTT. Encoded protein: CASSMPDRSSNQPQHF.

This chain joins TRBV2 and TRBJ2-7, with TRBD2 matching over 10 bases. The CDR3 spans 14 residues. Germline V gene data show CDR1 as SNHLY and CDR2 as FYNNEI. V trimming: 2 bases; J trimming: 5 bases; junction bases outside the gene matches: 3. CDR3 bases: TGTGCCAGCAGTGAACTAGCGGGAGTCAACGAGCAGTACTTC. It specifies CASSELAGVNEQYF.

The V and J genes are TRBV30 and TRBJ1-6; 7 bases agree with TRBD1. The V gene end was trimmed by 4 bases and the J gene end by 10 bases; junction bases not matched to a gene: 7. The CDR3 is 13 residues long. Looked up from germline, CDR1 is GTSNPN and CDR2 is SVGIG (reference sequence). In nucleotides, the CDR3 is TGTGCCTGGACTCTGACAGGGTGGTCACCCCTCCACTTT. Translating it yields CAWTLTGWSPLHF. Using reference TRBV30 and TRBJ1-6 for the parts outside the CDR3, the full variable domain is SQTIHQWPATLVQPVGSPLSLECTVEGTSNPNLYWYRQAAGRGLQLLFYSVGIGQISSEVPQNLSASRPQDRQFILSSKKLLLSDSGFYLCAWTLTGWSPLHFGNGTRLTVT.

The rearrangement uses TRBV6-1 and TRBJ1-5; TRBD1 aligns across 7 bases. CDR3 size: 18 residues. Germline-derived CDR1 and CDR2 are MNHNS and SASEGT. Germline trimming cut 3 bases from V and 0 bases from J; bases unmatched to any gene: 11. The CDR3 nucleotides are TGTGCCAGCAGTGAGATAAGTGGGACAGTTTCTAGCAATCAGCCCCAGCATTTT. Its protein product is CASSEISGTVSSNQPQHF.

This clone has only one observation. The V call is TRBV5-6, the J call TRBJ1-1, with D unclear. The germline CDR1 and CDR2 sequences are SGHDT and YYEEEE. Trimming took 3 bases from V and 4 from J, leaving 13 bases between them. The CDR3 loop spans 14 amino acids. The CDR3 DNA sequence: TGTGCCAGCAGCTCCTTCCACTTTTCCACTGAAGCTTTCTTT. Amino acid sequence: CASSSFHFSTEAFF.

The CDR3 loop is CASSFPAGLNEQYF. CDR3 nucleotide sequence: TGTGCCAGCAGCTTCCCGGCAGGGCTAAACGAGCAGTACTTC. The rearrangement links TRBV5-6 to TRBJ2-7; tentatively, D is TRBD1 (5 bases). The CDR3 totals 14 residues. The V end was cut by 2 bases, the J end by 5 bases, with 14 bases between. Germline loops: CDR1 SGHDT, CDR2 YYEEEE. The full variable domain, rest sourced from reference TRBV5-6 and TRBJ2-7, is DAGVTQSPTHLIKTRGQQVTLRCSPKSGHDTVSWYQQALGQGPQFIFQYYEEEERQRGNFPDRFSGHQFPNYSSELNVNALLLGDSALYLCASSFPAGLNEQYFGPGTRLTVT.

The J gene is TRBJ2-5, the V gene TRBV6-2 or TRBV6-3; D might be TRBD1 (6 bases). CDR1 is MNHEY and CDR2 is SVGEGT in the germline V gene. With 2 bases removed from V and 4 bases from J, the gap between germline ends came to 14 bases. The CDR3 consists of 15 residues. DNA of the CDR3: TGTGCCAGCAGTTACGTTCGGACAGTCCGAGAGACCCAGTACTTC. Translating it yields CASSYVRTVRETQYF.

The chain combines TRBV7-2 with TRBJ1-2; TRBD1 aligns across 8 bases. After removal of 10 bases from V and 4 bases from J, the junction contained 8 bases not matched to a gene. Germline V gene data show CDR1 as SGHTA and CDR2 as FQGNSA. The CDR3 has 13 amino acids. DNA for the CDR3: TGTGCCAAAAGACCGCAGGGGGCCTATGGCTACACCTTC. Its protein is CAKRPQGAYGYTF.